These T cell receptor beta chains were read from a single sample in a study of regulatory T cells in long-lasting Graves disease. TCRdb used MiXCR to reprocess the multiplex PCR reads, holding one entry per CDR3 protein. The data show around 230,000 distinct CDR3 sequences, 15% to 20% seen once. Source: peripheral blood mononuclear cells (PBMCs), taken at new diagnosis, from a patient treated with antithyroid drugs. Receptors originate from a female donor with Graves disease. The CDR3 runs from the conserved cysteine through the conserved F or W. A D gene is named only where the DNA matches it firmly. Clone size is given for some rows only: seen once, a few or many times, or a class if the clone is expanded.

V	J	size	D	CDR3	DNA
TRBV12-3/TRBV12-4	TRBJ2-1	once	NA	CASSFRVWGNEQFF	TGTGCCAGCAGTTTCAGGGTCTGGGGCAATGAGCAGTTCTTC
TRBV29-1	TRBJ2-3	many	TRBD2	CSVGTSGVDTQYF	TGCAGCGTCGGGACTAGCGGGGTGGATACGCAGTATTTT
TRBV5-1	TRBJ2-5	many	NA	CASSSHRDGQETQYF	TGCGCCAGCAGCTCCCACCGGGACGGACAAGAGACCCAGTACTTC
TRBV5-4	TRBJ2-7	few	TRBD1	CASSASTGEEQYF	TGTGCCAGCAGCGCCTCCACAGGGGAAGAGCAGTACTTC
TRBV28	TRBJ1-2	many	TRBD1	CASTVGGGDRASYGYTF	TGTGCCAGCACCGTAGGTGGCGGGGACAGGGCATCCTATGGCTACACCTTC
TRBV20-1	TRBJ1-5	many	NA	CSASSLGQSDNQPQHF	TGCAGTGCTTCATCCCTTGGGCAGTCCGACAATCAGCCCCAGCATTTT
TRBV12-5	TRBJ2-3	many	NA	CASGLVLALASTTDTQYF	TGTGCTAGTGGTTTGGTACTAGCTTTGGCCTCAACCACAGATACGCAGTATTTT
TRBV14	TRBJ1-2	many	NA	CASSQDLEGLGYTF	TGTGCCAGCAGCCAAGATTTGGAGGGGCTGGGCTACACCTTC
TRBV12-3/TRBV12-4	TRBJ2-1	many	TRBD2	CASSHYGGDSYNEQFF	TGTGCCAGCAGTCATTATGGGGGGGACTCCTACAATGAGCAGTTCTTC
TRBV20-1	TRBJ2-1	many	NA	CSAREGGSGSYNEQFF	TGCAGTGCTAGGGAAGGGGGTAGCGGCTCCTACAATGAGCAGTTCTTC
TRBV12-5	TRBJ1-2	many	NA	CASGLVPGYGYTF	TGTGCTAGTGGTTTGGTACCCGGATACGGCTACACCTTC
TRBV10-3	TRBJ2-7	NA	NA	CAISLAGPGDEQYF	TGTGCCATCAGTCTCGCAGGCCCCGGGGACGAGCAGTACTTC
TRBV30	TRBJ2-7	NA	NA	CAWIGDEQYF	TGTGCCTGGATAGGAGACGAGCAGTACTTC
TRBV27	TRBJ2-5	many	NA	CASSLLSGGRSAQYF	TGTGCCAGCAGTTTACTGAGCGGAGGTCGCTCGGCCCAGTACTTC
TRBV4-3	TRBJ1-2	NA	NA	CASSPLHPANGYTF	TGCGCCAGCAGCCCCCTCCACCCTGCTAACGGCTACACCTTC
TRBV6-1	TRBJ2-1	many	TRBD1	CASSEGQIYNEQFF	TGTGCCAGCAGCGAGGGACAGATATACAATGAGCAGTTCTTC
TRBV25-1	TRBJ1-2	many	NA	CASSPGTHYGYTF	TGTGCCAGCTCCCCCGGGACACACTATGGCTACACCTTC
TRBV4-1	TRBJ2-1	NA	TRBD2	CASSHELAGYNEQFF	TGCGCCAGCAGCCACGAACTAGCGGGATACAATGAGCAGTTCTTC
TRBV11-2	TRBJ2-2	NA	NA	CASSYGGMNTGELFF	TGTGCCAGCAGCTACGGCGGGATGAACACCGGGGAGCTGTTTTTT
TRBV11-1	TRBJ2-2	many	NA	CASSYRDTGELFF	TGTGCCAGCAGCTATCGGGACACCGGGGAGCTGTTTTTT
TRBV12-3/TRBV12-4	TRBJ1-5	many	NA	CASSLGDSNQPQHF	TGTGCCAGCAGTTTAGGAGATAGCAATCAGCCCCAGCATTTT
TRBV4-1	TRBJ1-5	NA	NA	CASSQETQGNQPQHF	TGCGCCAGCAGCCAAGAAACTCAGGGAAATCAGCCCCAGCATTTT
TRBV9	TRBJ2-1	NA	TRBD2	CASSVEGTSGKGEQFF	TGTGCCAGCAGCGTAGAGGGGACTAGCGGGAAAGGTGAGCAGTTCTTC
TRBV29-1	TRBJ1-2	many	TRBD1	CSALGTGAGYTF	TGCAGCGCCCTTGGGACAGGGGCTGGCTACACCTTC
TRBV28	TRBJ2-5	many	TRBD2	CASSTPLAGSGETQYF	TGTGCCAGCAGCACCCCACTAGCGGGATCGGGGGAGACCCAGTACTTC
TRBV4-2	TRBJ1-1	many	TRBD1	CASSQDRQGDRIEAFF	TGTGCCAGCAGCCAAGATCGACAGGGGGACCGGATCGAAGCTTTCTTT
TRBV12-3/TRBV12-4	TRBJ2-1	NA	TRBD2	CASRPGGLAGGPNEQFF	TGTGCCAGCAGGCCCGGGGGACTAGCGGGAGGGCCGAATGAGCAGTTCTTC
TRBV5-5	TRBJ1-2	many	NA	CASSLSRVDDYTF	TGTGCCAGCAGCTTGTCCAGGGTGGACGACTACACCTTC
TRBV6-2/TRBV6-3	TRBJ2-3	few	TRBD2	CASQRDGGTDTQYF	TGTGCCAGCCAGCGGGATGGGGGCACAGATACGCAGTATTTT
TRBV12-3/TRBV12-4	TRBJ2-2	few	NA	CASSPYRDTGELFF	TGTGCCAGCAGCCCATACAGGGACACCGGGGAGCTGTTTTTT